This T cell receptor beta chain is from a study of blood T cell repertoires in COVID-19. After removal of 3 bases from V and 9 bases from J, the junction contained 7 bases not matched to a gene. CDR1 LNHDA and CDR2 SQIVND come from the germline V gene (reference sequence). CDR3 length: 14 residues. Clones were sequenced by immunoSEQ multiplex PCR, and TCRdb holds only the in-frame ones, with some missing. This table has under 250,000 clones, nearly 90% appearing once. Input material: peripheral blood. This clonotype was sampled from a man between 18 and 29 years old with active or convalescent COVID-19. The chain joins TRBV19 to TRBJ2-1; 8 positions match TRBD1. CDR3 DNA sequence: TGTGCCAGTAGTATCACAGGGGGGCGGGTTGAGCAGTTCTTC. This codes for CASSITGGRVEQFF.